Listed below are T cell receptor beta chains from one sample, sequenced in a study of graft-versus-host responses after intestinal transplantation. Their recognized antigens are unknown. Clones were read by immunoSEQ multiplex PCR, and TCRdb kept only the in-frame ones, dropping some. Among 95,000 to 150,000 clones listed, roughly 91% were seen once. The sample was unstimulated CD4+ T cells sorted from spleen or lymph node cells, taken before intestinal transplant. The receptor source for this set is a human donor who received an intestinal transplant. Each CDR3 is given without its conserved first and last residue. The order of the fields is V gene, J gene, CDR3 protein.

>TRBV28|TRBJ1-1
ASLGLAEAF
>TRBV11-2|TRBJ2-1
ASSPSAGSYNEQF
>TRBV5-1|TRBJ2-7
ASSSWTGFDEQY
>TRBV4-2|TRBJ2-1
ASSPTGGLAGLNEQF
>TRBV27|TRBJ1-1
ASSLGAWNTEAF
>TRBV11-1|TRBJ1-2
ASSRDRGEGYT
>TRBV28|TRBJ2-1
ASRGAGGVSYNEQF
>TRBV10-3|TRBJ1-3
AIRAGGPSSGNTIY
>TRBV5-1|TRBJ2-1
ASSLFFNSEGSYNEQF
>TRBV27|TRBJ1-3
ASSPREFSGNTIY
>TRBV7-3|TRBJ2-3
ASSLPGGDTQY
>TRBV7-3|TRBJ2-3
ASSLLAGEDTQY
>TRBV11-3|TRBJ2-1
ASSPSGTSSYNEQF
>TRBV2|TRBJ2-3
ASSEVAGGTDTQY
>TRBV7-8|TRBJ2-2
ASSSSEQGRKYTGELF
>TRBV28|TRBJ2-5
ASTRSLQY
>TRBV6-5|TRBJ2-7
ASSYPMGHEQY
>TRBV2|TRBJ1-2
ASSRTGPYGYT
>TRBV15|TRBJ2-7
ATSARGGNREPPYEQY
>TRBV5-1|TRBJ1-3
ASSGLGNTIY
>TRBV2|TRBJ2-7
ASSAEEQGVEQY
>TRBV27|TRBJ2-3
ASSFLGTDTQY
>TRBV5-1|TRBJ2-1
ASSLGPSGIIGSEF
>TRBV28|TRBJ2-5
ASTIPGGLGETQY
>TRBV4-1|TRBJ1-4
ASSQAGGSSEKLF
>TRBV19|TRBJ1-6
ASSPGTGNNSPLH
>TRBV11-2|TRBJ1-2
ASSLGPSSGYT
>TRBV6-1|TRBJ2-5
ASSEIGTQY
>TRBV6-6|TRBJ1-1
AGGTDYVNTEAF
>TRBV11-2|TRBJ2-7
ASSLDPGPPREQY
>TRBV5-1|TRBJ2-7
ASSLVALREQY
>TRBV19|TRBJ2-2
ASIQSANTGELF
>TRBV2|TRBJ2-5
ASSEVGETQY
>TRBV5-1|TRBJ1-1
ASSPKGNRRNTEAF
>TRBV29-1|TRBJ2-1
SVTTVINEQF
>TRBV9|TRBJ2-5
ASSLQDLPGESQY
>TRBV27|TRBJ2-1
ATKGEVSYNEQF
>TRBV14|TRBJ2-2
ASSILGWNTGELF
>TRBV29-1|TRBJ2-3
SVEGTWADTQY
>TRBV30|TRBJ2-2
AWSRTANTGELF
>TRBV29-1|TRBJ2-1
SVRRGGGWDEQF